This T cell receptor (beta chain) was found in a study of T-cell reconstitution after alpha-beta-depleted transplantation in children. Germline CDR1 SGHRS, CDR2 YFSETQ. The CDR3 extends over 15 amino acids. Preparation of the TCRbeta library was carried out with unique molecular identifiers. MiXCR, run by TCRdb on the PCR reads, gives a single entry per CDR3 protein. Of roughly 200,000 distinct CDR3 sequences detected, around 8.4% appear once; the ten largest clones hold roughly a third. In this sample, this clonotype turned up many times. Antigen: not known. At one end, the junction sequence differs from germline, possibly due to a read error. Findings and caveats of the study: T-cell counts and diversity at one year following transplant were attributed mainly to newly produced T cells.

This TCR was sampled from a male patient between 2 and 10 years old who had a stem cell transplant for acute myeloid leukemia, so the T cells may come from the graft donor. V gene TRBV5-1 combines with J gene TRBJ1-5; D not certain. The sequenced sample was PBMCs, mostly from graft donor cells, obtained 360 days after TCRalphabeta/CD19-depleted stem cell transplant. Written as DNA, the CDR3 is TGCGCCAGCAGTTTGGACGGGATAAGCAATCAGCCCCAGCATTTT. Residues: CASSLDGISNQPQHF.